The rows below give T cell receptor beta chains drawn from one sample of a study of regulatory dendritic cells for organ transplantation. These receptors are not linked to any known antigen. TCRdb's table, derived via immunoSEQ multiplex PCR, lists solely in-frame clones and lacks some. The table records some 4,000 clones, 50% to 70% of them present only once. The material sequenced was memory CD8+ T cells from blood cultured with dendritic cells. All receptors derive from a human donor in good health. Each CDR3 is given with its conserved first and last residue. The D gene is left open where the match is weak. Some rows mark clone size as missing; the rest say once, few, many or name a class of expanded clone.

D,V,size,J,DNA,CDR3
.,TRBV7-2,once,TRBJ1-2,TGTGCCAGCAGCTTAACCCCCCCCGGGAGCAATGGCTACACCTTC,CASSLTPPGSNGYTF
.,TRBV6-5,.,TRBJ2-1,TGTGCCAGCAGTTACTCGATGTCGGACAATGAGCAGTTCTTC,CASSYSMSDNEQFF
TRBD1,TRBV13,few,TRBJ2-7,TGTGCCAGCAGCTTGGGGCGGGGCAGGGGGCTCGAGCAGTACTTC,CASSLGRGRGLEQYF
TRBD1,TRBV19,.,TRBJ1-5,TGTGCCGTGGGACAGGGGGGCTTTCAGCCCCAGCATTTT,CAVGQGGFQPQHF
.,TRBV7-8,large,TRBJ1-2,TGTGCCAGCAGCCCCCTCGGGACAAGCTATGGCTACACCTTC,CASSPLGTSYGYTF
.,TRBV5-6,.,TRBJ2-7,TGTGCCAGCAGCTTGGGTCTAGCAGAATTCTCCTACGAGCAGTACTTC,CASSLGLAEFSYEQYF
.,TRBV7-8,few,TRBJ2-1,TGTGCCAGCAGCCCCCGGAATGAGCAGTTCTTC,CASSPRNEQFF
.,TRBV29-1,.,TRBJ1-6,TGCAGCGTTGAATGGGCTTGTGGGGGGGCGTCACCCCTCCACTTT,CSVEWACGGASPLHF
TRBD2,TRBV7-9,.,TRBJ2-7,TGTGCCAGCAGCTCGGGGGTAGCGGGGTTCTCCTACGAGCAGTACTTC,CASSSGVAGFSYEQYF
TRBD2,TRBV11-2,.,TRBJ2-7,TGTGCCAGCAGCTTAGATACGGGGGGGGGCTACGAGCAGTACTTC,CASSLDTGGGYEQYF
TRBD1,TRBV6-5,.,TRBJ1-2,TGTGCCAGCAGTTACTCCGGGACAGCCCTATACGGCTACACCTTC,CASSYSGTALYGYTF
.,TRBV6-6,.,TRBJ1-5,TGTGCCAGCAGCCCCGGGGGGAGTGGCAATCAGCCCCAGCATTTT,CASSPGGSGNQPQHF
TRBD2,TRBV9,.,TRBJ2-3,TGTGCCAGCAGCGTAGCAAGCGGGGGGGTCGCAGATACGCAGTATTTT,CASSVASGGVADTQYF
.,TRBV4-1,.,TRBJ2-5,TGCGCCAGCAGCCAAGAGCAGGCGGGAGAGACCCAGTACTTC,CASSQEQAGETQYF
TRBD2,TRBV6-5,few,TRBJ2-7,TGTGCCAGCAGTCTATCCGGGACTAGCGGGGTCGAGCAGTACTTC,CASSLSGTSGVEQYF
.,TRBV7-8,.,TRBJ2-5,TGTGCCAGCAGCTTGAGAGATCGGAGAGAGACCCAGTACTTC,CASSLRDRRETQYF
.,TRBV6-5,.,TRBJ2-5,TGTGCCAGCAGTTACCGTTGGGGGGGCTTAGGAGAGACCCAGTACTTC,CASSYRWGGLGETQYF
.,TRBV6-1,.,TRBJ2-3,TGTGCCAGCAGTGATGTCTGGCGGGGCCGCACAGATACGCAGTATTTT,CASSDVWRGRTDTQYF
.,TRBV27,.,TRBJ1-1,TGTGCCAGCAGACCGGAGGGGAGCCATACTGAAGCTTTCTTT,CASRPEGSHTEAFF
TRBD2,TRBV19,.,TRBJ2-1,TGTGCCAGTAGTATAGTGACTAGCGGCAACAATGAGCAGTTCTTC,CASSIVTSGNNEQFF
TRBD1,TRBV5-8,.,TRBJ1-1,TGTGCCAGCAGCTTACAGGGGGCCACTGAAGCTTTCTTT,CASSLQGATEAFF
TRBD1,TRBV18,.,TRBJ2-7,TGTGCCAGCTCACCCAGCGACAGGGGGCAAGGCGAGCAGTACTTC,CASSPSDRGQGEQYF
TRBD1,TRBV11-2,.,TRBJ1-1,TGTGCCAGCAGTGACAGGGGAAACACTGAAGCTTTCTTT,CASSDRGNTEAFF
.,TRBV6-5,.,TRBJ1-1,TGTGCCAGCAGAGAAGGGGGAGTAAACACTGAAGCTTTCTTT,CASREGGVNTEAFF
.,TRBV21-1,.,TRBJ2-2,TGTGCCAGCAGCAAGAAGGAAGGGAGCGCCGGGGAGCTGTTTTTT,CASSKKEGSAGELFF
.,TRBV19,.,TRBJ2-7,TGTGCCAGTAGTATTGGTACAGGGAGTCCCTACGAGCAGTACTTC,CASSIGTGSPYEQYF
.,TRBV11-2,medium-sized,TRBJ2-1,TGTGCCAGCAGCCCCGACTCTAGCTCCTACAATGAGCAGTTCTTC,CASSPDSSSYNEQFF
.,TRBV25-1,.,TRBJ1-4,TGTGCCAGCAGTGCAGAGGAGTCAACTAATGAAAAACTGTTTTTT,CASSAEESTNEKLFF
TRBD2,TRBV5-6,.,TRBJ2-1,TGTGCCAGCAGCTTGGGGGCCAGCGGGGGTTACAATGAGCAGTTCTTC,CASSLGASGGYNEQFF
.,TRBV4-1,.,TRBJ2-3,TGTGCCAGCAGCCAAGATTCTAGGGGGGGAGATACGCAGTATTTT,CASSQDSRGGDTQYF
TRBD1,TRBV6-1,medium-sized,TRBJ2-7,TGTGCCAGCAAGACAGGGATGCGCGAGCAGTACTTC,CASKTGMREQYF
TRBD1,TRBV4-3,.,TRBJ1-4,TGCGCCAGCAGCCAAGACCGACAGGGAGATGAAAAACTGTTTTTT,CASSQDRQGDEKLFF
TRBD2,TRBV9,.,TRBJ2-7,TGTGCCAGCAGCGTAGGCCAACTAGCGGGGAGCGAGCAGTACTTC,CASSVGQLAGSEQYF
.,TRBV9,few,TRBJ1-2,TGTGCCAGCAGCGAGGGAGGGCGGATGTATGGCTACACCTTC,CASSEGGRMYGYTF
.,TRBV2,.,TRBJ2-7,TGTGCCAGCAGTGGGGCGTGGACAGCCAACTCCTACGAGCAGTACTTC,CASSGAWTANSYEQYF
TRBD2,TRBV27,.,TRBJ2-1,TGTGCCAGCAGTTTAGGGACTAGCGCTTACAATGAGCAGTTCTTC,CASSLGTSAYNEQFF
.,TRBV7-9,.,TRBJ2-5,TGTGCCAGCAGCCTAGGCTCCCGGGGGATAGAGACCCAGTACTTC,CASSLGSRGIETQYF
TRBD2,TRBV6-4,few,TRBJ2-3,TGTGCCAGCAGTGACTCGACTAGCGGGGGGGCAGATACGCAGTATTTT,CASSDSTSGGADTQYF
TRBD1,TRBV5-4,.,TRBJ2-7,TGTGCCAGCAGCTCCCCCGGGACAGGGGGTTTGAGGTACTTC,CASSSPGTGGLRYF
TRBD1,TRBV4-3,.,TRBJ2-7,TGCGCCAGCAGCCTAGGACTGGACAGGGGGGACGAGCAGTACTTC,CASSLGLDRGDEQYF
TRBD1,TRBV5-6,.,TRBJ2-5,TGTGCCAGCAGCTCGGACAGGGGTGGCCAAGAGACCCAGTACTTC,CASSSDRGGQETQYF
.,TRBV4-1,.,TRBJ2-7,TGCGCCAGCAGCCAGGCCTGGGACAACTCCTACGAGCAGTACTTC,CASSQAWDNSYEQYF
TRBD2,TRBV4-2,.,TRBJ2-1,TGTGCCAGCAGCCGCCGACTAGCGGGGGCCTACAATGAGCAGTTCTTC,CASSRRLAGAYNEQFF
.,TRBV9,few,TRBJ2-1,TGTGCCAGCAGCGTAGGAGGGGGGGTGGGAAATGAGCAGTTCTTC,CASSVGGGVGNEQFF
.,TRBV9,.,TRBJ2-1,TGTGCCAGCAGCTTAAATTACAATGAGCAGTTCTTC,CASSLNYNEQFF